This passage covers 24 T cell receptor beta chains from one sample sequenced in a study of T cell responses to AZD1222 COVID-19 vaccine. The assay was immunoSEQ multiplex PCR, and TCRdb's table has in-frame clones only and misses some. This table has around 110,000 clones, 70% to 90% appearing once. The sequencing used peripheral blood, collected 28 days after the second AZD1222 dose. The receptors stem from an adult who received the AZD1222 COVID-19 vaccine.

The chain couples TRBV30 to TRBJ1-3, with D perhaps TRBD1 (5 bases). With 3 bases removed from V and 3 bases from J, the gap between germline ends came to 12 bases. Germline lookup yields CDR1 GTSNPN and CDR2 SVGIG (reference sequence). This CDR3 spans 14 amino acids. The CDR3 region is CAWSGGGIGNTIYF. CDR3 nucleotides: TGTGCCTGGAGCGGGGGGGGAATTGGAAACACCATATATTTT.

V and J are TRBV5-1 and TRBJ2-7, with 10 bases fitting TRBD2. The germline V gene encodes CDR1 SGHRS and CDR2 YFSETQ. The ends lost 0 bases at V and 3 bases at J; junction bases unmatched: 6. The CDR3 is 16 amino acids. The CDR3 nucleotides are TGCGCCAGCAGCTTGGCGCCGGGACTAGCGCACTACGAGCAGTACTTC. It encodes CASSLAPGLAHYEQYF.

This clone turned up a few times. This sequence joins TRBV7-2 and TRBJ2-7; tentatively, D is TRBD2 (5 bases). CDR3 length equals 13 residues. Trimming took 1 base from V and 7 from J, leaving 11 bases between them. The germline V gene encodes CDR1 SGHTA and CDR2 FQGNSA. CDR3 sequence reads: CASSLGLAGEQYF. CDR3 coding DNA: TGTGCCAGCAGCTTAGGTCTAGCAGGAGAGCAGTACTTC.

V gene TRBV12-3 or TRBV12-4 combines with J gene TRBJ1-1, with D possibly TRBD1 on 5 matching bases. The CDR3 totals 13 residues. V was trimmed by 7 bases and J by 0 bases, leaving 9 bases between them. The CDR3 protein is CASTIGVNTEAFF. The CDR3, as DNA: TGTGCCAGCACCATAGGGGTGAACACTGAAGCTTTCTTT.

This clone was counted a single time. The chain combines TRBV28 with TRBJ2-7; the match to TRBD1 covers 11 bases. Germline lookup yields CDR1 MDHEN and CDR2 SYDVKM. Trimming removed 3 bases from V and 0 bases from J; junction bases left unmatched: 1. CDR3 length equals 15 residues. The CDR3 DNA reads as TGTGCCAGCAGTTTGGGACAGGGGGGCTCCTACGAGCAGTACTTC. Encoded protein: CASSLGQGGSYEQYF.

The CDR3 sequence is CASSLEGSNQPQHF. As DNA, the CDR3 is TGCGCCAGCAGCTTGGAAGGAAGCAATCAGCCCCAGCATTTT. V usage is TRBV5-1 and J usage is TRBJ1-5, with D uncertain. This CDR3 contains 14 residues. V was trimmed by 0 bases and J by 1 base, leaving 5 bases between them. The germline gives CDR1 SGHRS, CDR2 YFSETQ. Looking up the rest from reference TRBV5-1 and TRBJ1-5 gives the full variable domain: KAGVTQTPRYLIKTRGQQVTLSCSPISGHRSVSWYQQTPGQGLQFLFEYFSETQRNKGNFPGRFSGRQFSNSRSEMNVSTLELGDSALYLCASSLEGSNQPQHFGDGTRLSIL.

V and J are TRBV7-9 and TRBJ1-3; D not resolved. Germline V gene lookup returns CDR1 SEHNR and CDR2 FQNEAQ (reference sequence). Trimming left V 8 bases short and J 0 bases short, with 17 bases between. This CDR3 spans 16 amino acids. CDR3 sequence reads: CASARGGSRSGNTIYF. In DNA form, the CDR3 reads TGTGCCAGCGCTCGGGGTGGGAGCCGCTCTGGAAACACCATATATTTT. The entire variable domain, with the rest obtained from reference TRBV7-9 and TRBJ1-3, is as follows: DTGVSQNPRHKITKRGQNVTFRCDPISEHNRLYWYRQTLGQGPEFLTYFQNEAQLEKSRLLSDRFSAERPKGSFSTLEIQRTEQGDSAMYLCASARGGSRSGNTIYFGEGSWLTVV.

V gene TRBV21-1 combines with J gene TRBJ2-4. TRBV21-1 is labeled a pseudogene. The CDR3 covers 17 residues. DNA for the CDR3: TGTGCCAGCAGCAGAGGGGGAGGTGGGGTAGCCAAAAACATTCAGTACTTC. Translating it yields CASSRGGGGVAKNIQYF.

The chain uses TRBV5-1 and TRBJ2-5; 11 bases are a match to TRBD2. The J segment lost 5 bases and the V segment lost 7 bases, leaving 10 bases of the junction unmatched. Germline V CDR1 and CDR2: SGHRS, YFSETQ. The CDR3 sequence is 15 residues long. In DNA, the CDR3 is TGCGCCAGCTCTACGGGTAGCGGGGGGGTGGAGACCCAGTACTTC. Amino acid sequence: CASSTGSGGVETQYF. The variable domain in full, with the rest retrieved from reference TRBV5-1 and TRBJ2-5, is KAGVTQTPRYLIKTRGQQVTLSCSPISGHRSVSWYQQTPGQGLQFLFEYFSETQRNKGNFPGRFSGRQFSNSRSEMNVSTLELGDSALYLCASSTGSGGVETQYFGPGTRLLVL.

The chain employs TRBV23-1 and TRBJ2-1; TRBD1 is a possible D gene (5 bases). TRBV23-1 is classed as an ORF, of uncertain function. V lost 8 bases and J lost 0, with 17 bases in between. There are 16 residues in the CDR3. DNA of the CDR3: TGCGCCAGCTCCCCCCCTTCCAGGGTCTCCTACAATGAGCAGTTCTTC. Encoded protein: CASSPPSRVSYNEQFF.

The rearrangement joins TRBV6-6 to TRBJ2-3; possibly TRBD2 for D (6 bases). The germline gives CDR1 MNHNY, CDR2 SVGAGI (reference sequence). Deletions cut 1 base from V and 4 bases from J, with 6 bases between. The CDR3 sequence is 13 residues long. CDR3 sequence reads: CASSYWGADTQYF. The CDR3 DNA follows: TGTGCCAGCAGTTACTGGGGGGCAGATACGCAGTATTTT.

The chain carries TRBV3-1 (or the pseudogene TRBV3-2) and TRBJ1-1, with a possible D match to TRBD1 (6 bases). Germline V gives CDR1 LGHDT, CDR2 YNNKEL (reference sequence). The CDR3 has 17 amino acids. V dropped 0 bases and J dropped 6 bases, with 20 bases sitting between them. The CDR3 region has the DNA TGTGCCAGCAGCCAAGACCCGCGTTGGGGGGCTAGGCCTGAAGCTTTCTTT. Translating it yields CASSQDPRWGARPEAFF.

In its sample, this clone was seen a few times. This chain connects TRBV4-1 to TRBJ1-2; no reliable D call. CDR1 MGHRA and CDR2 YSYEKL come from the germline V gene. V was pared by 0 bases and J by 0 bases, with 14 bases between. The CDR3 spans 17 residues. CDR3 sequence reads: CASSQEVGGVANYGYTF. CDR3 bases: TGCGCCAGCAGCCAAGAGGTCGGCGGGGTGGCTAACTATGGCTACACCTTC.

This chain joins TRBV7-9 and TRBJ1-1; D might be TRBD1 (6 bases). The ends were cut back, 2 bases at V and 5 bases at J, with 12 bases in the middle. This CDR3 has 14 amino acids. CDR1 is SEHNR and CDR2 is FQNEAQ in the germline V gene (reference sequence). CDR3 in amino acids: CASSLWGASTEAFF. Written as DNA, the CDR3 is TGTGCCAGCAGCTTATGGGGGGCGAGTACTGAAGCTTTCTTT. Variable domain in full (rest from reference TRBV7-9 and TRBJ1-1): DTGVSQNPRHKITKRGQNVTFRCDPISEHNRLYWYRQTLGQGPEFLTYFQNEAQLEKSRLLSDRFSAERPKGSFSTLEIQRTEQGDSAMYLCASSLWGASTEAFFGQGTRLTVV.

The chain employs TRBV19 and TRBJ2-3; D may be TRBD1 or TRBD2 (5 bases each). Germline V CDR1 and CDR2: LNHDA, SQIVND (reference sequence). The ends were cut back, 6 bases at V and 2 bases at J, with 24 bases in the middle. This CDR3 is built from 18 residues. The CDR3, as DNA: TGTGCCAGTAGCCTAATTGCCGGGACCGGGGATTTCACAGATACGCAGTATTTT. This sequence encodes CASSLIAGTGDFTDTQYF.

This chain links TRBV28 with TRBJ1-5; no definite D call. The CDR3 has 12 residues. V lost 3 bases and J lost 7, with 7 bases in between. In germline, CDR1 is MDHEN, CDR2 SYDVKM. This chain's CDR3 is CASSFYRQPQHF. CDR3 nucleotides: TGTGCCAGCAGTTTCTATAGGCAGCCCCAGCATTTT.

The rearrangement links TRBV19 to TRBJ2-1, with D perhaps matching TRBD2 (6 bases). The CDR3 length is 13 residues. Germline V CDR1 and CDR2: LNHDA, SQIVND (reference sequence). The V end lost 1 base, the J end lost 10 bases, and 11 bases lay between the germline ends. CDR3 residues: CASSIASGREQFF. The CDR3 DNA sequence: TGTGCCAGTAGTATAGCCAGCGGGCGGGAGCAGTTCTTC.

The chain recombines TRBV6-5 with TRBJ2-1; 7 nucleotides line up with TRBD1. Germline V gene data show CDR1 as MNHEY and CDR2 as SVGAGI. V lost 5 bases and J lost 6; bases outside the gene matches: 7. CDR3 size: 14 residues. CDR3 in amino acids: CASSPADRANEQFF. CDR3 coding DNA: TGTGCCAGCAGTCCAGCCGACAGGGCCAATGAGCAGTTCTTC.

The chain uses TRBV10-1 and TRBJ1-2; D unclear. This CDR3 is built from 14 residues. The V end was cut by 2 bases, the J end by 2 bases, with 9 bases between. The V gene's germline CDR1 is WNHNN and CDR2 SYGVQD (reference sequence). CDR3 sequence: CASSEDNRNYGYTF. In DNA, the CDR3 is TGCGCCAGCAGTGAGGATAACCGAAACTATGGCTACACCTTC.

J is TRBJ1-1 and V is TRBV7-9, with D hard to call. Deletions cut 1 base from V and 1 base from J, with 13 bases between. In germline, CDR1 is SEHNR, CDR2 FQNEAQ (reference sequence). CDR3 length: 16 residues. The CDR3 DNA is TGTGCCAGCAGCTTAGTTATGGGGAGCCGGAACACTGAAGCTTTCTTT. This translates into CASSLVMGSRNTEAFF.

This clone was seen a handful of times. This chain joins TRBV15 and TRBJ2-1; perhaps D is TRBD1 or TRBD2 (5 bases each). V was trimmed by 5 bases and J by 4 bases, leaving 9 bases between them. The CDR3 is 13 amino acids. The germline CDR1 and CDR2 sequences are LNHNV and YYDKDF (reference sequence). The CDR3 protein is CATSWDVYNEQFF. CDR3 nucleotides: TGTGCCACCAGCTGGGACGTATACAATGAGCAGTTCTTC.

The rearrangement joins TRBV4-1 to TRBJ1-1; D might be TRBD1 (5 bases). Trimming took off 5 bases at V and 8 bases at J, with 12 bases between the two ends. The CDR3 sequence is 12 residues long. Germline lookup yields CDR1 MGHRA and CDR2 YSYEKL. The CDR3 region has the DNA TGCGCCAGCAGCTACGGGACGGTGGAAGCTTTCTTT. This sequence encodes CASSYGTVEAFF.

The V gene is TRBV6-1, the J gene TRBJ2-7; D gene unclear. Trimming took 2 bases from V and 1 from J, leaving 3 bases between them. This CDR3 spans 12 amino acids. CDR1 is MNHNS, CDR2 SASEGT, per germline. CDR3 nucleotides: TGTGCCAGCAGTGAACAGTCCTACGAGCAGTACTTC. This encodes CASSEQSYEQYF.

The chain recombines TRBV7-9 with TRBJ2-3; 7 bases align to TRBD1. This CDR3 has 17 residues. The trim removed 5 bases at V and 0 bases at J, leaving 11 bases unmatched. Looked up from germline, CDR1 is SEHNR and CDR2 is FQNEAQ (reference sequence). The CDR3 spells CASSPDPTGTSTDTQYF. The CDR3 DNA follows: TGTGCCAGCAGCCCAGACCCGACAGGGACAAGCACAGATACGCAGTATTTT.